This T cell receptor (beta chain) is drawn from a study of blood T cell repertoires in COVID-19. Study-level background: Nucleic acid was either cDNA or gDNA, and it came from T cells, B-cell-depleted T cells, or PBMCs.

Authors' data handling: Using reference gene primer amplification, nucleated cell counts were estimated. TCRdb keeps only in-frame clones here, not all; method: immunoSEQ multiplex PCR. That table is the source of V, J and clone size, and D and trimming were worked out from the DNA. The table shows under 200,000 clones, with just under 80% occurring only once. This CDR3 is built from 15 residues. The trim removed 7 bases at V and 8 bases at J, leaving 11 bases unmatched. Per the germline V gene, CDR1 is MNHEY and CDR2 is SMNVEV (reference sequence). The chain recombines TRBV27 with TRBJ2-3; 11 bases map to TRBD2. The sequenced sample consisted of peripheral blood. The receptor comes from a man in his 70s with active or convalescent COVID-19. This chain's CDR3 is CASTHGLAGSSTQYF. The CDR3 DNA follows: TGTGCCAGCACCCACGGACTAGCGGGCTCCAGTACGCAGTATTTT.